Described below is a single T cell receptor (beta chain) sequence and its context. Its matching antigen is unknown. V was pared by 0 bases and J by 6 bases, with 14 bases between. The CDR3 is 15 residues long. Germline lookup yields CDR1 LGHNA and CDR2 YSLEER. This entry belongs to a study of T cells in localized non-small cell lung cancer. The table came from immunoSEQ multiplex PCR; TCRdb's copy has only in-frame clones and leaves some out. This sample carries some 30,000 clones, 91% of them seen once, and the ten largest clones take approximately 6%. General study points: Uninvolved neighboring lung showed the greatest T cell clonality, exceeding tumor.

The receptor comes from a man aged 40 to 75 with stage II lung adenocarcinoma. This material consisted of PBMCs, taken before any cancer treatment. The chain carries TRBV4-3 and TRBJ1-2; D remains unclear. CDR3 loop: CASSQEGPVEDGYTF. CDR3 coding DNA: TGCGCCAGCAGCCAAGAGGGTCCCGTGGAAGATGGCTACACCTTC.